The 17 T cell receptor beta chains below all came from one sample that was sequenced in a study of blood T cell repertoires in COVID-19 (dated by TCRdb to the early 2020s). The library relied on the immunoSEQ multiplex PCR assay. TCRdb holds this immuneACCESS table with in-frame rearrangements only. Some clones are missing; in checked studies, unresolved V genes explain under half, and the rest has no known cause. Counted in this sample were approximately 200,000 clones; about 80% of them appeared once. Of the sample, about 3% falls within the top ten clones. The source material was peripheral blood. Source of these receptors: a woman in her 30s who had recovered from COVID-19.

The chain couples TRBV7-6 to TRBJ1-1; weak D call: TRBD1 (6 bases). The ends were cut back, 5 bases at V and 5 bases at J, with 12 bases in the middle. Germline values: CDR1 SGHVS, CDR2 FNYEAQ. The CDR3 is 13 residues long. DNA for the CDR3: TGTGCCAGCAGCGAAAACAGGGAAACTGAAGCTTTCTTT. Its translation is CASSENRETEAFF. The full variable domain, with the rest looked up from reference TRBV7-6 and TRBJ1-1, is GAGVSQSPRYKVTKRGQDVALRCDPISGHVSLYWYRQALGQGPEFLTYFNYEAQQDKSGLPNDRFSAERPEGSISTLTIQRTEQRDSAMYRCASSENRETEAFFGQGTRLTVV.

This sequence joins TRBV11-2 and TRBJ2-7; D gene unclear. V lost 3 bases to trimming and J lost 9 bases, with 9 bases between them. The germline gives CDR1 SGHAT, CDR2 FQNNGV. There are 11 residues in the CDR3. The CDR3 sequence: CASSFNLGQYF. DNA of the CDR3: TGTGCCAGCAGCTTCAACCTCGGGCAGTACTTC. Drawing the rest from reference TRBV11-2 and TRBJ2-7, the complete variable domain is EAGVAQSPRYKIIEKRQSVAFWCNPISGHATLYWYQQILGQGPKLLIQFQNNGVVDDSQLPKDRFSAERLKGVDSTLKIQPAKLEDSAVYLCASSFNLGQYFGPGTRLTVT.

This chain joins TRBV2 and TRBJ1-6; 9 nucleotides agree with TRBD1. CDR1 and CDR2 (germline): SNHLY, FYNNEI. V shed 5 bases and J 9 bases; nucleotides not matched to a gene: 5. There are 14 residues in the CDR3. CDR3 in amino acids: CASSYGQGSSPLHF. The CDR3 DNA is TGTGCCAGCAGTTACGGACAGGGGTCTTCACCCCTCCACTTT.

The CDR3, as DNA: TGTGCCAGCAGCCGCGGGACGACAGGGAATGGTCAGCCCCAGCATTTT. Protein: CASSRGTTGNGQPQHF. J is TRBJ1-5 and V is TRBV14; 7 bases line up with TRBD1. Germline V CDR1 and CDR2: SGHDN, FVKESK. The J segment lost 6 bases and the V segment lost 4 bases, leaving 12 bases of the junction unmatched. The CDR3 loop spans 16 amino acids.

The chain combines TRBV10-3 with TRBJ1-1; 7 bases are shared with TRBD1. The germline V gene encodes CDR1 ENHRY and CDR2 SYGVKD. The length of the CDR3 is 14 residues. The V segment lost 6 bases and the J segment 4 bases; nucleotides outside the gene matches: 8. CDR3 residues: CAIRQGHPFTEAFF. In DNA, the CDR3 is TGTGCCATCAGACAGGGGCATCCCTTCACTGAAGCTTTCTTT.

The chain links TRBV19 to TRBJ2-5; D not certain. The CDR3 is 15 residues long. Trimming pared 3 bases from V and 2 bases from J, leaving 13 bases between. Germline V gene data show CDR1 as LNHDA and CDR2 as SQIVND (reference sequence). CDR3 sequence: CASSMGQTPQETQYF. Here the CDR3 DNA reads TGTGCCAGTAGTATGGGCCAGACACCTCAAGAGACCCAGTACTTC.

The rearrangement joins TRBV27 to TRBJ2-3, with D perhaps matching TRBD1 (7 bases). CDR1 is MNHEY and CDR2 is SMNVEV in the germline V gene (reference sequence). The CDR3 is made up of 14 amino acids. Trimming pared 8 bases from V and 2 bases from J, leaving 14 bases between. CDR3 DNA sequence: TGTGCCAGCCAGGGGGGACCCCTCACAGATACGCAGTATTTT. Translated, it gives CASQGGPLTDTQYF.

This clone was recorded a few times. The chain combines TRBV11-2 with TRBJ2-7; 8 bases map to TRBD1. Germline V lookup: CDR1 SGHAT, CDR2 FQNNGV. The CDR3 runs to 17 residues. The trim removed 1 base at V and 2 bases at J, leaving 10 bases unmatched. The CDR3 sequence: CASSLVAPGQVAYEQYF. The CDR3 coding sequence is TGTGCCAGCAGCTTAGTCGCGCCGGGACAGGTAGCCTACGAGCAGTACTTC.

This clone was counted a few times. The rearrangement uses TRBV11-2 and TRBJ1-4; possible D gene TRBD1, 5 bases. The CDR3 runs to 16 residues. Germline lookup yields CDR1 SGHAT and CDR2 FQNNGV. Trimming stripped 3 bases from V and 2 bases from J, with 13 bases between. The CDR3 loop is CASSLETAGTNEKLFF. In DNA form, the CDR3 reads TGTGCCAGCAGCTTGGAGACAGCCGGGACTAATGAAAAACTGTTTTTT.

The rearrangement uses TRBV6-5 and TRBJ2-3, with 11 bases identical to TRBD2. The length of the CDR3 is 15 residues. The germline V gene has CDR1 MNHEY and CDR2 SVGAGI. V was pared by 8 bases and J by 4 bases, with 8 bases of the junction left unmatched. In nucleotides, the CDR3 is TGTGCCAGCCGGGGTAGCGGGAGGGCCGCAGATACGCAGTATTTT. Translated, it gives CASRGSGRAADTQYF.

The chain has TRBV3-1 (or the pseudogene TRBV3-2) and TRBJ2-1, with 11 bases that match TRBD2. The CDR3 is 17 residues long. V trimming: 3 bases; J trimming: 3 bases; junction bases outside the gene matches: 7. The germline V gene has CDR1 LGHDT and CDR2 YNNKEL (reference sequence). The CDR3 nucleotides read TGTGCCAGCAGCCAGAACCCCGGGACTAGCGGCTACAATGAGCAGTTCTTC. It translates to CASSQNPGTSGYNEQFF.

This CDR3 reads CSVEDRDRVHEQYF. In DNA form, the CDR3 reads TGCAGCGTTGAAGATCGGGACAGGGTCCACGAGCAGTACTTC. The V call is TRBV29-1, the J call TRBJ2-7; 9 positions agree with TRBD1. After removal of 0 bases from V and 5 bases from J, the junction contained 5 bases not matched to a gene. The CDR3 spans 14 residues. Looked up from germline, CDR1 is SQVTM and CDR2 is ANQGSEA.

This chain joins TRBV24-1 and TRBJ1-4; TRBD1 matches 7 bases. V lost 6 bases to trimming and J lost 2 bases; unmatched junction nucleotides: 2. Germline V gene lookup returns CDR1 KGHDR and CDR2 SFDVKD. This CDR3 is 14 amino acids long. The chain's CDR3 is CATSKGGTNEKLFF. DNA of the CDR3: TGTGCCACCAGTAAAGGGGGCACTAATGAAAAACTGTTTTTT.

The CDR3 DNA is TGTGCCAGCAGCGTAGATGGAGGAGGGGGCGGCACTGAAGCTTTCTTT. It specifies CASSVDGGGGGTEAFF. The V call is TRBV9, the J call TRBJ1-1; the match to TRBD1 covers 7 bases. This CDR3 spans 16 amino acids. Trimming removed 0 bases from V and 4 bases from J; junction bases left unmatched: 9. Looked up from germline, CDR1 is SGDLS and CDR2 is YYNGEE.

The V and J genes are TRBV6-5 and TRBJ2-7, with D tentatively TRBD1 (6 bases). This CDR3 comprises 12 residues. Germline CDR1 is MNHEY and CDR2 is SVGAGI. V was shortened by 7 bases and J by 3 bases, with 10 bases between the two germline ends. The CDR3 region has the DNA TGTGCCAGCAACTCACAGGGCTACGAGCAGTACTTC. It is translated as CASNSQGYEQYF.

V is TRBV6-1 and J is TRBJ2-7, with D uncertain. This CDR3 contains 11 residues. V shed 1 base and J shed 6 bases, with 4 bases lying between them. Germline CDR1 reads MNHNS; CDR2 reads SASEGT. CDR3 region: CASSEGAEQYF. CDR3 coding DNA: TGTGCCAGCAGTGAAGGGGCCGAGCAGTACTTC.

This chain joins TRBV5-5 and TRBJ2-2, with TRBD1 matching 8 bases. The CDR3 is 16 residues long. The germline gives CDR1 SGHKS, CDR2 YYEKEE (reference sequence). V was clipped by 1 base and J by 4 bases; unmatched bases: 6. The CDR3 sequence is CASSLWGQARTGELFF. The CDR3 coding sequence is TGTGCCAGCAGCTTGTGGGGACAGGCACGCACCGGGGAGCTGTTTTTT.